This entry describes one TCR beta chain. Its antigen remains unidentified. It has no much larger one-base neighbor in the sample; base qualities were not kept. This sample was included in a study of blood T cell repertoires in COVID-19 (dated by TCRdb to the early 2020s). At the level of the whole study: Collaborator samples came from the United States, Italy and Spain and covered acute and convalescent phases of COVID-19. The material from the prospective study consisted of cDNA or gDNA derived from T cells, B-cell-depleted T cells, or PBMCs. Deeply sampled blood TCRbeta repertoires from subjects exposed to, actively infected with, or recovered from COVID-19 were included in the dataset. A freely available public database, intended as a resource for researchers studying the immune response to SARS-CoV-2, is where the repertoires were released. Samples came from the ongoing ImmuneRACE study (first 160 participants) plus 1,254 subjects from 6 global collaborators. Sample metadata almost always included a de-identified subject ID, COVID-19 status, age in years and sex. Where available, HLA class I and class II types were taken from metadata supplied by the sample provider and were not determined by assay-based typing.

According to the germline V gene, CDR1 reads ENHRY and CDR2 reads SYGVKD. V gives up 0 bases and J gives up 12 bases, and the segment between their germline ends measures 9 bases. The CDR3 measures 13 amino acids from cysteine to phenylalanine. Just the 39-base CDR3 DNA is kept, in frame starting at base 1. Overall results and qualifications from the work: How much clinical and demographic metadata was included differed by source and by participant, and the metadata was provided uncurated.

Whole blood was collected in K2EDTA tubes by collaborating institutions according to the institutions' own protocols. For TCRbeta analysis, collaborator samples were shipped as frozen whole blood, as isolated PBMCs, or as DNA extracted from either sample type. The immunoSEQ Assay, a bias-controlled multiplex PCR, was used to amplify TCRbeta CDR3 regions from genomic DNA. The authors' analysis ran thus. Nucleated cell counts per sample were estimated from amplification of reference gene primers within the assay. Sequence reads were collapsed and filtered to measure the absolute abundance of every unique TCRbeta CDR3 rearrangement. For each sample, productive Simpson clonality was calculated as the square root of Simpson's diversity index over productive rearrangements. What TCRdb holds here is the immuneACCESS table cut down to in-frame rearrangements. Part of the clones is not present; checked against another copy, under half of the missing clones reflect an unresolved V gene, and the others are unexplained. V and J calls and clone size are given by that table; D and trimming were obtained from the DNA. The sample contains 25,000 or so clones, approximately 88% of them found a single time. Roughly 22% of the sample is in the top ten clones.

The chain is made from TRBV10-3 and TRBJ1-6; the D gene cannot be resolved reliably. The sample was peripheral blood. This sequence originates from a man aged 70-80 years in a cohort sampled during active COVID-19. The nucleotide sequence reads as follows: TGTGCCATCAGTGAGTCCCCGGTCTTACCCCTCCACTTT. Translated, this gives CAISESPVLPLHF.